Included here is one T cell receptor beta chain sequence, with context. The antigen remains unidentified. The ends were cut back, 7 bases at V and 3 bases at J, with 9 bases in the middle. The germline V gene has CDR1 LNHDA and CDR2 SQIVND (reference sequence). The CDR3 runs to 12 residues. The record originates from a study of cytotoxic CD8 clonotypes in ibrutinib-treated CLL. Study-wide context: There were roughly 12 relapsed/refractory patients and about 14 treatment-naive patients, and under 18 were IGHV unmutated. The average sample held about 260,000 productive templates and about 99,000 productive rearrangements. Once patients had received a median 12 months of treatment, range 6 to 36, response samples were obtained.

Study-level findings and limits: At progression, clonality fell back toward baseline after rising at ibrutinib response.

Using immunoSEQ multiplex PCR, the repertoire was profiled, and TCRdb retains in-frame clones only, with some absent. The data contain about 76,000 clones, about 86% of them singletons. The sequencing used PBMCs, collected before ibrutinib treatment. V gene TRBV19 combines with J gene TRBJ1-2, with D uncertain. This clonotype was sampled from a human donor with chronic lymphocytic leukemia. Here the CDR3 DNA reads TGTGCCAGTATCGGCGGCTACTATGGCTACACCTTC. As protein: CASIGGYYGYTF.